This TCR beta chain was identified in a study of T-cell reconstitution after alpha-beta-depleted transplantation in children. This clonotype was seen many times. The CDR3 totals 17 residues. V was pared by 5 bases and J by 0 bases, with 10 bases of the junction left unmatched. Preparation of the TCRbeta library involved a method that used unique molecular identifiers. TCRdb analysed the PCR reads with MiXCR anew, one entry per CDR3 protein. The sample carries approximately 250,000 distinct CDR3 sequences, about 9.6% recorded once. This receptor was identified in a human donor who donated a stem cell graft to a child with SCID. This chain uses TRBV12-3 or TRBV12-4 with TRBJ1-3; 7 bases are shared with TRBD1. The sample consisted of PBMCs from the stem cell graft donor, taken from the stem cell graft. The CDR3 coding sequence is TGTGCCAGCAGTCCCAACAGGGGAGCCCTCTCTGGAAACACCATATATTTT. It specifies CASSPNRGALSGNTIYF.